The TCR beta chain under discussion was sequenced for a study of shared clonotypes between healthy human individuals. Findings of the study overall: Only blood samples were collected, and tissue repertoires likely differ. Naive CD4 clonotypes were shared across a few donors at around 5%.

TCRdb's copy holds only in-frame clones and misses some; the assay was immunoSEQ multiplex PCR. The sample records under 850,000 clones, 55% to 75% being singletons. Everyone who donated was a Caucasian adult who lived in Nashville, Tennessee. With regard to this clone: Its antigen is not known.

The source is a woman younger than 45 in good health. The specimen was memory CD4+ T cells sorted from blood. Sample subset: CD45RA-negative fraction.

The CDR3 DNA is TGTGCCAGTAGTACCCTAGCGGGAACCCACGAGCAGTACTTC. Residues: CASSTLAGTHEQYF. The V gene is TRBV19, the J gene TRBJ2-7; 9 bases fit TRBD2. Germline V CDR1 and CDR2: LNHDA, SQIVND (reference sequence). V was pared by 4 bases and J by 5 bases, with 6 bases of the junction left unmatched. The CDR3 is 14 amino acids.